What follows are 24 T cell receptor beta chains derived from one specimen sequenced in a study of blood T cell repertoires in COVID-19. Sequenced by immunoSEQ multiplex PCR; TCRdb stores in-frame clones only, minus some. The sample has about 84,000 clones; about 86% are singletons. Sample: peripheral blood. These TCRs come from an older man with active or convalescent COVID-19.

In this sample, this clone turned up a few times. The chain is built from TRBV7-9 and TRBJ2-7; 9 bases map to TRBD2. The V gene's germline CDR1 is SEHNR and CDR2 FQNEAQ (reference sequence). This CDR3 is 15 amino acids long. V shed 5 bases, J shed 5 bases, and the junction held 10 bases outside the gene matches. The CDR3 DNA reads TGTGCCAGCAGCGACAGACTAGCGGATGGAAACGAGCAGTACTTC. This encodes CASSDRLADGNEQYF.

CDR3 in DNA: TGTGCCAGCAGTTGGGGGGGACAGGGAGGTCATCAGCCCCAGCATTTT. Its translation is CASSWGGQGGHQPQHF. The gene calls are TRBV28 and TRBJ1-5, with 9 bases identical to TRBD1. The trim removed 4 bases at V and 5 bases at J, leaving 9 bases unmatched. CDR1 and CDR2 from the germline V gene are MDHEN and SYDVKM. CDR3 size: 16 residues.

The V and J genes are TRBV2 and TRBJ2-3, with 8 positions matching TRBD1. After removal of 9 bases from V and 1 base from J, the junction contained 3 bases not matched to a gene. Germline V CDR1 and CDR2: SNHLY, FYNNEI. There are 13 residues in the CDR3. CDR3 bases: TGTGCCAGGGGGACAGGACGCACAGATACGCAGTATTTT. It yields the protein CARGTGRTDTQYF.

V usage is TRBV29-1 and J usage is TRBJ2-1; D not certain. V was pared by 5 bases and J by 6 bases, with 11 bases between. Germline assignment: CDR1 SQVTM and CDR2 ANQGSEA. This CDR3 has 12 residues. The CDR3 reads CSVTFTANEQFF. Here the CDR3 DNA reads TGCAGCGTTACCTTTACTGCCAATGAGCAGTTCTTC.

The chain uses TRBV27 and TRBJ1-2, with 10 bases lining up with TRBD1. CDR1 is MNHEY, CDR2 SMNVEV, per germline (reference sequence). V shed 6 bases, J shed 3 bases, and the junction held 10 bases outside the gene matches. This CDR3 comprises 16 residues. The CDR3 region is CASSPWTGGTDYGYTF. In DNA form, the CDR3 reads TGTGCCAGCAGCCCATGGACAGGGGGTACGGACTATGGCTACACCTTC.

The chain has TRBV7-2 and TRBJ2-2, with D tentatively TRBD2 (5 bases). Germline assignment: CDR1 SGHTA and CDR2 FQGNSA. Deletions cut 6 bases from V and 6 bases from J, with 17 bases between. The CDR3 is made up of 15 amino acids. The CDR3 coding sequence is TGTGCCAGCAGGAAAGGACTGCTCACCTCCGGGGAGCTGTTTTTT. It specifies CASRKGLLTSGELFF.

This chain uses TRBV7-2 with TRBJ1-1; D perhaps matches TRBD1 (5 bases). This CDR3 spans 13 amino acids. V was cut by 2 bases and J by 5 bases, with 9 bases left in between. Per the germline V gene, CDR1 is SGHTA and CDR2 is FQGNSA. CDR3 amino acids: CASSLQGSTEAFF. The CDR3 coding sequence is TGTGCCAGCAGCTTACAGGGAAGTACTGAAGCTTTCTTT.

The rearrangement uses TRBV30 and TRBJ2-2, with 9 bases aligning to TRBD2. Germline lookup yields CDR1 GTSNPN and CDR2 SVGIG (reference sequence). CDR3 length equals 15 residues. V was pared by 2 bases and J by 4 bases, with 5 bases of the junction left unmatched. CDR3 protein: CAWSSTSGLTGELFF. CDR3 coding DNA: TGTGCCTGGAGTTCGACTAGCGGACTCACCGGGGAGCTGTTTTTT.

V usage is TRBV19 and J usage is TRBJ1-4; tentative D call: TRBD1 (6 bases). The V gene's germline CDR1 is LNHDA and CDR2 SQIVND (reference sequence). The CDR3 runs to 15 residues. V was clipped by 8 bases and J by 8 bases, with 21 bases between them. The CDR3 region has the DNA TGTGCCAGTGCTCACGGGGACATAACAATGGAAAAACTGTTTTTT. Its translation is CASAHGDITMEKLFF.

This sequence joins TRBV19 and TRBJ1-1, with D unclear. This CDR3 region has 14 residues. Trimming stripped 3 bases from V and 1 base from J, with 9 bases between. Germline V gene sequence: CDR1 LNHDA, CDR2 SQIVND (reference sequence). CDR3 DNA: TGTGCCAGTAGTATTCCCACACCGAACACTGAAGCTTTCTTT. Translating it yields CASSIPTPNTEAFF.

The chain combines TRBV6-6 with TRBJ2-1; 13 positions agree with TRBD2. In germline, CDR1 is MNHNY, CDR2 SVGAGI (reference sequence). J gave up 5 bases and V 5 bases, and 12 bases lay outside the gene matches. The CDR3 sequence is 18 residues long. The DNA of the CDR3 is TGTGCCAGCAGTCGTTACGGGACTAGCGGGACGACGAACAATGAGCAGTTCTTC. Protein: CASSRYGTSGTTNNEQFF.

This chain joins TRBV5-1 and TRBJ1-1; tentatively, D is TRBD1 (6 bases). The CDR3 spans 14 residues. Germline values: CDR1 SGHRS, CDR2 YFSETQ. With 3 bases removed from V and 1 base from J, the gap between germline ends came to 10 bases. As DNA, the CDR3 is TGCGCCAGCAGCTGGGGGCAGCGGAACACTGAAGCTTTCTTT. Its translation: CASSWGQRNTEAFF.

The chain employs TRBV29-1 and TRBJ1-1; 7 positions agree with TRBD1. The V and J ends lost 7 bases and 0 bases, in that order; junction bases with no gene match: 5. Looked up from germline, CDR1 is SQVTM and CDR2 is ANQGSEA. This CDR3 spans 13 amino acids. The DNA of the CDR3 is TGCAGCGGCTCCGGGACAGTGAACACTGAAGCTTTCTTT. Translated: CSGSGTVNTEAFF.

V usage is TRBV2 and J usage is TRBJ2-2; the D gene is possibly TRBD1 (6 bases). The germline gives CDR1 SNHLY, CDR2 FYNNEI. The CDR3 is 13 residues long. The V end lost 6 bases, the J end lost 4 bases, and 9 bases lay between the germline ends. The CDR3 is CASSVQGTGELFF. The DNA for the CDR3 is TGTGCCAGCAGCGTACAGGGCACCGGGGAGCTGTTTTTT.

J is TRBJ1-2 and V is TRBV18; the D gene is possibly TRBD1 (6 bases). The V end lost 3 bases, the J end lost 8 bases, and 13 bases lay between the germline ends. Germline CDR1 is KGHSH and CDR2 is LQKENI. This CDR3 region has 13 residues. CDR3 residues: CASSPDSRAGYTF. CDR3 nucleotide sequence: TGTGCCAGCTCACCGGACAGCCGGGCGGGCTACACCTTC. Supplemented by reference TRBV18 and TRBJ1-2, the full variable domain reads NAGVMQNPRHLVRRRGQEARLRCSPMKGHSHVYWYRQLPEEGLKFMVYLQKENIIDESGMPKERFSAEFPKEGPSILRIQQVVRGDSAAYFCASSPDSRAGYTFGSGTRLTVV.

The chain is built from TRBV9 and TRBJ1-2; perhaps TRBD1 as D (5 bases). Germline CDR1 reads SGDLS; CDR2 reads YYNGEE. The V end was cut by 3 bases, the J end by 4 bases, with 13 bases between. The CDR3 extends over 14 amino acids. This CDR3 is CASSASGHPYGYTF. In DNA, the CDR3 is TGTGCCAGCAGCGCCTCAGGACATCCCTATGGCTACACCTTC.

CDR3 nucleotides: TGCGCCAGCAGCCCGGGTCGCGGGAGGGCCGATAGTGAGCAGTTCTTC. It specifies CASSPGRGRADSEQFF. The V call is TRBV4-1, the J call TRBJ2-1, with 9 bases fitting TRBD2. The CDR3 sequence is 16 residues long. The germline gives CDR1 MGHRA, CDR2 YSYEKL. V shed 4 bases, J shed 9 bases, and the junction held 13 bases outside the gene matches.

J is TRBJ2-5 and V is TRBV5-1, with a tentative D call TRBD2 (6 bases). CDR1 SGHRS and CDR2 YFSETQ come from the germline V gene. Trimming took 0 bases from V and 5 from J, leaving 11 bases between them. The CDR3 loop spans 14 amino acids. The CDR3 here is CASSLVAAEETQYF. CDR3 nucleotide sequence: TGCGCCAGCAGCTTGGTAGCGGCGGAGGAGACCCAGTACTTC.

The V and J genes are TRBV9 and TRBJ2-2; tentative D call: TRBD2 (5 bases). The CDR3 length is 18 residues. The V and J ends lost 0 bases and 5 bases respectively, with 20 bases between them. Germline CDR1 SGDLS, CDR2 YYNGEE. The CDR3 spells CASSVAERPARLTGELFF. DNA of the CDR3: TGTGCCAGCAGCGTAGCAGAGCGGCCAGCTAGATTGACCGGGGAGCTGTTTTTT.

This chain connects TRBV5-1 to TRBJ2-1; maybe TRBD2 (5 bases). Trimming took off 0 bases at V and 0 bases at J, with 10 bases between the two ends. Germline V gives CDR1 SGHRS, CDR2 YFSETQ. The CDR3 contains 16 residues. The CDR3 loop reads CASSLAPGSSYNEQFF. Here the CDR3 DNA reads TGCGCCAGCAGCTTGGCCCCGGGAAGCTCCTACAATGAGCAGTTCTTC.

This CDR3 reads CASSILSGNYGYTF. The CDR3 bases are TGTGCCAGTAGTATATTGTCGGGAAACTATGGCTACACCTTC. The V call is TRBV19, the J call TRBJ1-2, with no clear D. Germline loops: CDR1 LNHDA, CDR2 SQIVND (reference sequence). The CDR3 consists of 14 residues. Trimming shortened V by 2 bases and J by 2 bases, and 9 bases separated the two germline ends.

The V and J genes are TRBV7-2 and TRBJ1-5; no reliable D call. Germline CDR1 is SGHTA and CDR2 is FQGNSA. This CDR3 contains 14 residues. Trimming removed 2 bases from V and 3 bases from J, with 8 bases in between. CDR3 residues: CASSLPGNNQPQHF. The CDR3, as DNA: TGTGCCAGCAGCTTACCGGGGAACAATCAGCCCCAGCATTTT.

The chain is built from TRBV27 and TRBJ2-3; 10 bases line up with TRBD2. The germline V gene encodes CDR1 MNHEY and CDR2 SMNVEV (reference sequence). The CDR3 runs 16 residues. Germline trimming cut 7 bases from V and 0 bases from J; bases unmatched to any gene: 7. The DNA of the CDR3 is TGTGCCAGCATGAGGACTAGCGGTACTAGCACAGATACGCAGTATTTT. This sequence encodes CASMRTSGTSTDTQYF.

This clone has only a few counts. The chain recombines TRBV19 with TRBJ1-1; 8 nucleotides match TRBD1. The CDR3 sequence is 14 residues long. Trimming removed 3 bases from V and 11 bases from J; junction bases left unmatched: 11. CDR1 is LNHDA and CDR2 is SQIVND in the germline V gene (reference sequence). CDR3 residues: CASSIDQGASQAFF. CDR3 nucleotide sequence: TGTGCCAGTAGTATCGATCAGGGGGCAAGTCAGGCTTTCTTT.